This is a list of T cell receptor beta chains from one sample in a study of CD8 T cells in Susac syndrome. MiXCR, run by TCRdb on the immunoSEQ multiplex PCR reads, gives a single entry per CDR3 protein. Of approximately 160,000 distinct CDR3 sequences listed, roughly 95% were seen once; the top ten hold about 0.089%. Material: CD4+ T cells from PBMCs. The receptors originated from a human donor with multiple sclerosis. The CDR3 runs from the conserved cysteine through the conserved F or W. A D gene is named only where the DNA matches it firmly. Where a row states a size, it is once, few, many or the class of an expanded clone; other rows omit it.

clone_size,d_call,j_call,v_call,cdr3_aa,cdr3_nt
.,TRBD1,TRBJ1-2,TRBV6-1,CASKGATTGTGFYGYTF,TGTGCCAGCAAGGGGGCGACCACCGGGACTGGATTCTATGGCTACACCTTC
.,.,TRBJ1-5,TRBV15,CATSGRLASNQPQHF,TGTGCCACCAGCGGCAGACTTGCTAGCAATCAGCCCCAGCATTTT
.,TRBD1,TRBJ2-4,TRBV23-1,CASSRDRTPKNIQYF,TGCGCCAGCAGTCGGGACAGGACGCCCAAAAACATTCAGTACTTC
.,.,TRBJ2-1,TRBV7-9,CASNRDSTYNEQFF,TGTGCCAGCAACCGGGACTCCACCTACAATGAGCAGTTCTTC
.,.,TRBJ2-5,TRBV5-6,CASSWALGTQYF,TGTGCCAGCAGCTGGGCCCTCGGAACCCAGTACTTC
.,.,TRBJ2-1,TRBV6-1,CATPGYNEQFF,TGTGCCACTCCAGGCTACAATGAGCAGTTCTTC
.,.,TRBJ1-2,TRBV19,CASSKQVVYGYTF,TGTGCCAGTAGTAAACAGGTTGTCTATGGCTACACCTTC
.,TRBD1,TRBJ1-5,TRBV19,CASSPGQYNQPQHF,TGTGCCAGTAGTCCGGGACAGTATAATCAGCCCCAGCATTTT
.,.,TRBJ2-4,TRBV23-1,CASSQLLQEAKNIQYF,TGCGCCAGCAGTCAACTCCTCCAGGAGGCCAAAAACATTCAGTACTTC
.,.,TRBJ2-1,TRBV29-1,CSVGKAGNEQFF,TGCAGCGTTGGAAAGGCGGGTAATGAGCAGTTCTTC
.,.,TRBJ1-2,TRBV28,CASRAVHYGYTF,TGTGCCAGCAGGGCCGTTCACTATGGCTACACCTTC
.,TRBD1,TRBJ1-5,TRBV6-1,CASSDRSGTGSNQPQHF,TGTGCCAGCAGTGACCGCTCCGGGACAGGTAGCAATCAGCCCCAGCATTTT
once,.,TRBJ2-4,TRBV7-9,CASSSRGDIQYF,TGTGCCAGCAGCTCCAGGGGAGACATTCAGTACTTC
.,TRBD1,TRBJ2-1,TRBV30,CAWLGQGDNEQFF,TGTGCCTGGCTGGGACAGGGGGACAATGAGCAGTTCTTC
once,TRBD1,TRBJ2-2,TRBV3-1,CASSPQGAAGELFF,TGTGCCAGCAGCCCTCAGGGGGCGGCCGGGGAGCTGTTTTTT
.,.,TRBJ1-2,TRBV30,CAWTLRAAGPGYTF,TGTGCCTGGACCCTACGGGCTGCGGGGCCGGGCTACACCTTC
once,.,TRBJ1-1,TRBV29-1,CSARTSMNTEAFF,TGCAGCGCCCGGACCTCCATGAACACTGAAGCTTTCTTT
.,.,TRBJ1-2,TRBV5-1,CASGGGHGYTF,TGCGCCAGCGGTGGGGGGCATGGCTACACCTTC
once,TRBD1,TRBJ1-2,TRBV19,CASSMLTGGFRNYGYTF,TGTGCCAGTAGTATGCTGACAGGGGGCTTCCGTAACTATGGCTACACCTTC
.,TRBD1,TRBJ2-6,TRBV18,CASSRTGSSGANVLTF,TGTGCCAGCTCACGGACAGGGAGCTCTGGGGCCAACGTCCTGACTTTC
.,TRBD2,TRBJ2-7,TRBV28,CASSSLSSGSSYEQYF,TGTGCCAGCAGTTCTCTGTCTAGCGGGAGCTCCTACGAGCAGTACTTC
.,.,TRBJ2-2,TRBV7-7,CASSLAQGGKELFF,TGTGCCAGCAGCTTAGCCCAGGGGGGGAAAGAGCTGTTTTTT
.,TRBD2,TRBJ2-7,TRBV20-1,CSARTGTSGSYEQYF,TGCAGTGCTAGAACCGGGACTAGCGGTTCCTACGAGCAGTACTTC
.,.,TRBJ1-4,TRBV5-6,CASSQSGLGEKLFF,TGTGCCAGCAGCCAATCGGGCTTAGGGGAAAAACTGTTTTTT
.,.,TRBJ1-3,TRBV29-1,CSVGVSENTIYF,TGCAGCGTTGGGGTATCTGAAAACACCATATATTTT
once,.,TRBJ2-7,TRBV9,CASSFSPGQGSGEQYF,TGTGCCAGCAGCTTCTCTCCGGGGCAGGGGTCGGGCGAGCAGTACTTC
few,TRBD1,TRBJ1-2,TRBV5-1,CASSSLPGQPNYGYTF,TGCGCCAGCAGCTCACTTCCGGGACAGCCTAACTATGGCTACACCTTC
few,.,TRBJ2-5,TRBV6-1,CASSSPNGETQYF,TGTGCCAGCAGTAGTCCTAATGGGGAGACCCAGTACTTC
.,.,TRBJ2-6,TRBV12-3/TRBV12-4,CASSLEGAGANVLTF,TGTGCCAGCAGTTTAGAGGGGGCTGGGGCCAACGTCCTGACTTTC
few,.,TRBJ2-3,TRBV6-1,CASSHYTDTQYF,TGTGCCAGCAGCCATTACACAGATACGCAGTATTTT
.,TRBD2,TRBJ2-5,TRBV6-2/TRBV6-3,CASTLQLAGEETQYF,TGTGCCAGCACCCTCCAACTAGCGGGAGAGGAGACCCAGTACTTC
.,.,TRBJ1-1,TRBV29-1,CSVLGSTEAFF,TGCAGCGTTTTGGGAAGTACTGAAGCTTTCTTT
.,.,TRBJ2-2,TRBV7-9,CASSADTGGDTGELFF,TGTGCCAGCAGCGCAGATACAGGGGGGGACACCGGGGAGCTGTTTTTT
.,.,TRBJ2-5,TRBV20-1,CSASLQGRETQYF,TGCAGTGCTAGTCTGCAGGGGAGGGAGACCCAGTACTTC
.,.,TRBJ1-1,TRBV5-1,CASSRSSPNTEAFF,TGCGCCAGCAGCCGGTCATCGCCGAACACTGAAGCTTTCTTT
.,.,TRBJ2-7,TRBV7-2,CASSTGQLRSKQYF,TGTGCCAGCAGTACGGGACAACTACGTAGTAAGCAGTACTTC
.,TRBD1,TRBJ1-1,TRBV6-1,CASRILAGGTTEAFF,TGTGCCAGCAGGATACTGGCAGGGGGTACCACTGAAGCTTTCTTT
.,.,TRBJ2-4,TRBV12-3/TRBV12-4,CASGAYQAKNIQYF,TGTGCCAGCGGGGCGTACCAAGCCAAAAACATTCAGTACTTC
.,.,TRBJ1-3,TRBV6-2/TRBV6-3,CATTQGLSGNTIYF,TGTGCCACCACCCAGGGCCTCTCTGGAAACACCATATATTTT
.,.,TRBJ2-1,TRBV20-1,CSASSGTSYNEQFF,TGCAGTGCTTCCTCCGGGACGAGCTACAATGAGCAGTTCTTC
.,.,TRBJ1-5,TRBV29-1,CSVGSNQPQHF,TGCAGCGTTGGTAGCAATCAGCCCCAGCATTTT